The 7 T cell receptor beta chains given below trace back to one sample, sequenced in a study of cytomegalovirus exposure and HLA in healthy donors. Primers for the PCR totalled 60 Vbeta and 13 Jbeta. Profiled with immunoSEQ multiplex PCR; TCRdb holds only in-frame clones, not every one. The sample has 70,000 to 100,000 clones, 69% seen once. Sequencing was performed on PBMCs. These receptors were taken from a man aged 45-65 years in good health and CMV-seronegative.

The rearrangement links TRBV6-1 to TRBJ1-4, with TRBD1 matching 7 bases. Germline V gives CDR1 MNHNS, CDR2 SASEGT. There are 15 residues in the CDR3. With 6 bases clipped from V and 2 bases from J, the junction kept 6 bases outside the gene matches. CDR3 loop: CASSLQTGTNEKLFF. For the CDR3, the DNA is TGTGCCAGCAGCCTTCAGACAGGGACTAATGAAAAACTGTTTTTT.

This clone was detected only a few times. The J gene is TRBJ1-5, the V gene TRBV29-1; D is unclear. Germline CDR1 SQVTM, CDR2 ANQGSEA. This CDR3 comprises 12 residues. The V and J ends lost 7 bases and 0 bases respectively, with 7 bases between them. The CDR3 loop is CSASGSNQPQHF. The CDR3 DNA follows: TGCAGCGCGAGCGGTAGCAATCAGCCCCAGCATTTT.

The J gene is TRBJ1-1, the V gene TRBV25-1; D possibly corresponds to TRBD1 (5 bases). This CDR3 comprises 14 residues. Trimming cost V 4 bases and J 4 bases, with 13 bases left between them. Per germline, CDR1 MGHDK and CDR2 SYGVNS. This CDR3 reads CASSVNWGGTEAFF. Written as DNA, the CDR3 is TGTGCCAGCAGTGTCAACTGGGGGGGCACTGAAGCTTTCTTT.

This clone was counted a single time. The CDR3 DNA follows: TGCGCCAGCAGCTTGGGGACAGGGTTGTCGAACACCATATATTTT. Translated: CASSLGTGLSNTIYF. This chain uses TRBV5-1 with TRBJ1-3, with TRBD1 matching over 8 bases. This CDR3 contains 15 residues. V lost 0 bases to trimming and J lost 7 bases; unmatched junction nucleotides: 6. Germline CDR1 reads SGHRS; CDR2 reads YFSETQ.

The rearrangement joins TRBV30 to TRBJ1-5, with TRBD1 as a possible D gene (6 bases). There are 12 residues in the CDR3. V gave up 5 bases and J gave up 5 bases, with 10 bases separating them. Germline loops: CDR1 GTSNPN, CDR2 SVGIG (reference sequence). DNA for the CDR3: TGTGCCTGGGGGACAAATGATCAGCCCCAGCATTTT. It encodes CAWGTNDQPQHF.

J is TRBJ2-3 and V is TRBV5-6; 9 bases agree with TRBD2. Germline V CDR1 and CDR2: SGHDT, YYEEEE. This CDR3 has 16 residues. With 1 base clipped from V and 3 bases from J, the junction kept 6 bases outside the gene matches. This chain's CDR3 is CASSLWSSGVTDTQYF. In DNA, the CDR3 is TGTGCCAGCAGCTTGTGGTCTAGCGGGGTTACAGATACGCAGTATTTT.

The rearrangement links TRBV6-5 to TRBJ1-3; D not certain. This CDR3 has 15 residues. Between the trimmed V and J ends, which lost 6 bases and 0 bases, there was a span of 12 bases. Per germline, CDR1 MNHEY and CDR2 SVGAGI. The CDR3 nucleotides are TGTGCCAGCAGCCGAACGGGGATCTCTGGAAACACCATATATTTT. The encoded protein is CASSRTGISGNTIYF.